This T cell receptor beta chain was obtained from a study of neurological immune-mediated disorders. TCRdb redid the calling of the 5' RACE reads with MiXCR, one entry per CDR3 protein. The sample has about 50,000 distinct CDR3 sequences; 7% to 10% are singletons. Time point denoted: longitudinal time-point 3. The unsorted libraries originated from 2 million PBMCs kept at -80 C. The CDR3 loop spans 14 amino acids. Trimming at V came to 5 bases and at J to 5 bases, leaving 6 bases not matched to a gene. Germline-derived CDR1 and CDR2 are SGHVS and FQNEAQ. This clonotype was seen repeatedly, ten times or more.

The clonotype originates from a woman in her thirties or forties in good health. The V gene is TRBV7-8, the J gene TRBJ2-5; 9 bases are a match to TRBD1. Input material: PBMCs. The DNA for the CDR3 is TGTGCCAGCAGCGTACAGGGGGCTCCTGAGACCCAGTACTTC. It codes for CASSVQGAPETQYF.